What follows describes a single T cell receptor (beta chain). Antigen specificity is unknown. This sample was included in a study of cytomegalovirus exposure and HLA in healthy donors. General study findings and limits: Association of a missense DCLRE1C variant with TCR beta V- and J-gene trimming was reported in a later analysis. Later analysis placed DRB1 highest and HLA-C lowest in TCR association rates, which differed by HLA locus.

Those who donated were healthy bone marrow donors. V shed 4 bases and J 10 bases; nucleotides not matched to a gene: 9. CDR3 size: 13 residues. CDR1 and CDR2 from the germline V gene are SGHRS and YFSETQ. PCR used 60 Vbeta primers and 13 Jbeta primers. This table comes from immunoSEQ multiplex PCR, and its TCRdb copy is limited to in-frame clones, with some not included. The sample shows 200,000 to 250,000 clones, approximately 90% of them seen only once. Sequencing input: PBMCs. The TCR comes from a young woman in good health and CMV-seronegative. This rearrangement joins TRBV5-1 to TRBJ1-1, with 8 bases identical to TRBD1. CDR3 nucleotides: TGCGCCAGCAGCGGGAACAGGGGGAAGAGAGCTTTCTTT. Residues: CASSGNRGKRAFF.